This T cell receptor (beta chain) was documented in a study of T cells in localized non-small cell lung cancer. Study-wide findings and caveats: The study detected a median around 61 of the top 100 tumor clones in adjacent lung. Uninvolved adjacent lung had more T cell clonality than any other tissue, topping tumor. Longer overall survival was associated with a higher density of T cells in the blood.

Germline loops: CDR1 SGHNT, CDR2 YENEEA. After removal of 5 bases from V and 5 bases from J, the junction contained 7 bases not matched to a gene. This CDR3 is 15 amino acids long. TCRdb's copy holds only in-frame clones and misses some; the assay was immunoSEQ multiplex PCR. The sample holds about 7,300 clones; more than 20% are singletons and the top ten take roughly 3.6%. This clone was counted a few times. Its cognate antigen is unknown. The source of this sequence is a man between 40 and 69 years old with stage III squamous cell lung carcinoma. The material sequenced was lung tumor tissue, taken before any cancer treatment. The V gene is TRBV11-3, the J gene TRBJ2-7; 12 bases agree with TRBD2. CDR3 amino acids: CASSRGLAGPDEQYF. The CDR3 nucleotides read TGTGCCAGCAGCCGGGGACTAGCGGGCCCCGACGAGCAGTACTTC.